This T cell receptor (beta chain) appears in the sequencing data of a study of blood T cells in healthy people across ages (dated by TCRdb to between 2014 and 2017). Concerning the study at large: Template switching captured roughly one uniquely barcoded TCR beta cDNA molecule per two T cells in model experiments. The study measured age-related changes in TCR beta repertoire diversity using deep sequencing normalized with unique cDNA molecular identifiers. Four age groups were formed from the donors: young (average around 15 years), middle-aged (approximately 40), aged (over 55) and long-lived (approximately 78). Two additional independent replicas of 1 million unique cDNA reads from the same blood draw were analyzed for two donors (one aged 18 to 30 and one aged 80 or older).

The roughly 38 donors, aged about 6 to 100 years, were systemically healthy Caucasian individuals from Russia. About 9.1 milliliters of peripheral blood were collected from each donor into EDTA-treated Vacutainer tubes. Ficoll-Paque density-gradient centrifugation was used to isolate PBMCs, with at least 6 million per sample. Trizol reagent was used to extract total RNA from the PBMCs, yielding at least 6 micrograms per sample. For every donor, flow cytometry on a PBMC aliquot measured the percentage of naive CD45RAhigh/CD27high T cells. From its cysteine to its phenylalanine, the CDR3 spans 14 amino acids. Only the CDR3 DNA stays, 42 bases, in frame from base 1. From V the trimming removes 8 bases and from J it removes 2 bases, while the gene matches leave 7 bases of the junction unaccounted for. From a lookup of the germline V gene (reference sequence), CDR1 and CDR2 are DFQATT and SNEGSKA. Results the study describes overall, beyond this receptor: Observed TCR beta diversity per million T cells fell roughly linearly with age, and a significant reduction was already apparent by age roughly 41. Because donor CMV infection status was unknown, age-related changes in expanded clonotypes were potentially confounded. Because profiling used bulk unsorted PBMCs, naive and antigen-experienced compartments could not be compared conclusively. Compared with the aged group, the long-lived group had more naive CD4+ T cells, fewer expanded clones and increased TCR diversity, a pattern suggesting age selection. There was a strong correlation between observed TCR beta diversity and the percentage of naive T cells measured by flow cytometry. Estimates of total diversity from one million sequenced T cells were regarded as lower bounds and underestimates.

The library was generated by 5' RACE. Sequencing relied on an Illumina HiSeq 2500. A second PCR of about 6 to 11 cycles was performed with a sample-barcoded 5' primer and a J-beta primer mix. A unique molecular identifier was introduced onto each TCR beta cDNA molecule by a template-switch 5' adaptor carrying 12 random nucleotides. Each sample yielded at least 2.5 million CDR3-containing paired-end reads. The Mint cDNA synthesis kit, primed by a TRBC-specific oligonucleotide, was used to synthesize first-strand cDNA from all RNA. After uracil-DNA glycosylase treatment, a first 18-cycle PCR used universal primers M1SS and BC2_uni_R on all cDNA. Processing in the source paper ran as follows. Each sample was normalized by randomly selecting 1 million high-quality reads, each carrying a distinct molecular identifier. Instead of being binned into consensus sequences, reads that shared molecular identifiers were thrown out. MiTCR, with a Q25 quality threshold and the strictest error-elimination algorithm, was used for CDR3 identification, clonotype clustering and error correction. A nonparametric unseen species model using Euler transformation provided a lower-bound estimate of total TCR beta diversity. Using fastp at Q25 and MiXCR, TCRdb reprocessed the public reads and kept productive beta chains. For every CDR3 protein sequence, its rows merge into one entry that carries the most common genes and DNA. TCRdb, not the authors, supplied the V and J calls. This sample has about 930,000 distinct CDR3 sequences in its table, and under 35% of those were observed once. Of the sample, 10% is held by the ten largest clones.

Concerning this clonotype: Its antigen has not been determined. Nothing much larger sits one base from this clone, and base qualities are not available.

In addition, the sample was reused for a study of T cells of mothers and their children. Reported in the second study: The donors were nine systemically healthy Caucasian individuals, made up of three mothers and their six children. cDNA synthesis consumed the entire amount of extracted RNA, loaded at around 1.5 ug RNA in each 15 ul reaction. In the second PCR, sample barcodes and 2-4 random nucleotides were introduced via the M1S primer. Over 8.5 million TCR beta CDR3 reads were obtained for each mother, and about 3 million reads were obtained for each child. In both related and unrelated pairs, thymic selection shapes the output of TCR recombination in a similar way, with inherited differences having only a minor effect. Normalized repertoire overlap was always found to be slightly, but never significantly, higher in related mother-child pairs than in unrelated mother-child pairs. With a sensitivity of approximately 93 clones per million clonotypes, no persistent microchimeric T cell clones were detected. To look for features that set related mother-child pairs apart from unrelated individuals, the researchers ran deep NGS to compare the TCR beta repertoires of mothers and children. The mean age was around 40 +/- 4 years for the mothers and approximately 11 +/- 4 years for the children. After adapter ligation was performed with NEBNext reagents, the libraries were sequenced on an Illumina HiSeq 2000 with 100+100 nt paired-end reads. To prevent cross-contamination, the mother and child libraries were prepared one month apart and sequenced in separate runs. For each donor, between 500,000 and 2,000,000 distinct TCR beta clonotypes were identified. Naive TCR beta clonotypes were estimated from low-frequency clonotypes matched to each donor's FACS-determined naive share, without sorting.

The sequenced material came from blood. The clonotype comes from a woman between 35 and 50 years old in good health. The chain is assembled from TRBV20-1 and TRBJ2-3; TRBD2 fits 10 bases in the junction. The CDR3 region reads CSPQLAGNTDTQYF. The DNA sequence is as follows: TGCAGTCCCCAACTAGCGGGAAACACAGATACGCAGTATTTT.